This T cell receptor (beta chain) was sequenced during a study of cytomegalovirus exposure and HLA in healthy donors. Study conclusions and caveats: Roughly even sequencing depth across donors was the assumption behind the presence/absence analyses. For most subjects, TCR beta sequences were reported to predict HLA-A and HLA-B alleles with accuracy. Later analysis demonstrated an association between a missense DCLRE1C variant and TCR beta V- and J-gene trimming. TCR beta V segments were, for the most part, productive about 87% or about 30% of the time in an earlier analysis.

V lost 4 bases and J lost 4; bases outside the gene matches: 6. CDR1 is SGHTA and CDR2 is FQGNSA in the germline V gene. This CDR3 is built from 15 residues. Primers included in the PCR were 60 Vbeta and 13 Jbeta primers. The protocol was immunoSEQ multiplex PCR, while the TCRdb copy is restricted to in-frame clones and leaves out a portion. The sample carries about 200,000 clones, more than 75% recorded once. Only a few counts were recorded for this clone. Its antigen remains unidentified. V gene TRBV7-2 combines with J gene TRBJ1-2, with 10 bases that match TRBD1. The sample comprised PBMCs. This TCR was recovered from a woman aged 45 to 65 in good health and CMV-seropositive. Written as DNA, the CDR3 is TGTGCCAGCAGCTCTCGGACAGGGGGGAGCTATGGCTACACCTTC. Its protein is CASSSRTGGSYGYTF.